The T cell receptor (beta chain) described here comes from a study of neurological immune-mediated disorders. The team produced cDNA through 5'RACE using 10-nucleotide random UMIs. One entry per CDR3 protein results from TCRdb running MiXCR on the 5' RACE reads. The profile covers around 30,000 distinct CDR3 sequences, with 2% to 2.5% appearing a single time and 2% to 2.5% taken by the ten largest. Within the sample, this clonotype is medium-sized. The antigen remains unidentified. The unsorted libraries were generated from a total of 2 million PBMCs, which had been stored in RNAlater at -80 C. Germline lookup yields CDR1 MNHEY and CDR2 SMNVEV (reference sequence). The CDR3 extends over 11 amino acids. V shed 6 bases and J shed 8 bases, with 10 bases lying between them. Regarding the study as a whole: When repertoires were grouped phylogenetically, those of 18 of 34 multiple sclerosis patients fell into one related-CDR3 cluster, a possible signature. HTLV-1-associated myelopathy led in TCR clonal expansion, while multiple sclerosis ranked lowest, below healthy controls.

The receptor's source is a woman aged 50 to 60 with multiple sclerosis. Sequenced material: PBMCs. This sequence joins TRBV27 and TRBJ1-1; a weak D match, TRBD1 (5 bases). The CDR3 nucleotides are TGTGCCAGCAGAGGGGCCAGCGAAGCTTTCTTT. Amino acid sequence: CASRGASEAFF.